Listed below are T cell receptor beta chains from one sample, sequenced in a study of blood T cell repertoires in COVID-19. Generated by immunoSEQ multiplex PCR, the TCRdb table keeps only in-frame clones and is missing some. The table lists tens of thousands of clones, roughly four fifths of them singletons. The sample taken for sequencing was peripheral blood. The receptors derive from a human donor in a cohort sampled during active COVID-19. CDR3s leave out the opening cysteine and the closing phenylalanine or tryptophan. Fields, in order: clone size, J gene, V gene, CDR3 protein. For some rows the clone size is stated as once, few or many, or as a class when expanded; others skip it.

>NA|TRBJ1-6|TRBV25-1
ASSRQDRDNSPLH
>NA|TRBJ2-1|TRBV7-2
ASSLMGTSGRQGNEQF
>NA|TRBJ1-1|TRBV7-2
ASSLGGGTEAF
>NA|TRBJ1-1|TRBV30
AWGTQNTEAF
>NA|TRBJ1-6|TRBV2
ASSGGTVLGSPLH
>few|TRBJ1-2|TRBV6-2/TRBV6-3
ASSLSAVLINYGYT
>NA|TRBJ2-1|TRBV2
ASSELAGPYNEQF
>NA|TRBJ1-4|TRBV28
ASSAGGAANEKLF
>NA|TRBJ1-5|TRBV3-1/TRBV3-2
ASSQTVPGPQH
>few|TRBJ2-1|TRBV5-1
ASSFLLAALNEQF
>NA|TRBJ2-2|TRBV12-5
ASGLVLPTSNLVRTGELF
>NA|TRBJ2-1|TRBV5-1
ASSQDRAHNEQF
>NA|TRBJ1-2|TRBV27
ASSLLGWGDHNYGYT
>NA|TRBJ2-5|TRBV5-6
ASSSLGLAGEETQY
>NA|TRBJ2-1|TRBV6-5
ASSWTGGTYNEQF
>NA|TRBJ2-1|TRBV24-1
ATSVNPIAGGSNEQF
>NA|TRBJ1-6|TRBV7-2
ASSLGAGAREPLH
>NA|TRBJ2-4|TRBV27
ASSPGLAGPIQY
>NA|TRBJ2-3|TRBV7-3
ASSLSASPADTQY
>once|TRBJ2-5|TRBV29-1
SVGAGTSQETQY
>once|TRBJ2-1|TRBV7-3
ASSFITSPLSYNEQF
>NA|TRBJ2-7|TRBV28
ASTFAGGSYEQY
>NA|TRBJ2-1|TRBV7-3
ASSLGARSINEQF
>NA|TRBJ2-3|TRBV28
ASSLRGQGVTDTQY
>NA|TRBJ1-1|TRBV2
ASSLAGNLNTEAF
>few|TRBJ2-7|TRBV7-2
ASSRTSGSYEQY
>NA|TRBJ2-2|TRBV30
AWRGTGNTGELF
>NA|TRBJ2-7|TRBV9
ASSPGTALTYEQY
>NA|TRBJ1-4|TRBV5-4
ASSTRQVPEKLF
>once|TRBJ1-4|TRBV7-3
ASSRVAGEKLF
>NA|TRBJ2-1|TRBV11-3
ASSPGQGFSYNEQF
>NA|TRBJ2-3|TRBV11-2
ASSYLGTSGGPSTDTQY
>NA|TRBJ1-3|TRBV14
ASSQAGNTIY